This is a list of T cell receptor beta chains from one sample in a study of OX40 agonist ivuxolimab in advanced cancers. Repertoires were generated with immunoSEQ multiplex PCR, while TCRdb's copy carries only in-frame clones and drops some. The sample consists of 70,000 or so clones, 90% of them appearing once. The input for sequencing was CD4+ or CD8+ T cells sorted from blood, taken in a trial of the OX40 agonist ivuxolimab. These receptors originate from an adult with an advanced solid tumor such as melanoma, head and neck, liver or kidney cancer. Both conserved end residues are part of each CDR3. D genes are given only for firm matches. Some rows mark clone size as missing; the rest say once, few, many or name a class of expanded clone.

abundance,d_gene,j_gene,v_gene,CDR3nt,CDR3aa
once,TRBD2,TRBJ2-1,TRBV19,TGTGCCAGTACCAATAGGGAGGGCTCTGAGCAGTTCTTC,CASTNREGSEQFF
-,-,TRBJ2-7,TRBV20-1,TGCAGTGCTAGGCAGTTCTACGAGCAGTACTTC,CSARQFYEQYF
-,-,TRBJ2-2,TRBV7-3,TGTGCCAGCAGCTTAACCAACCAAAACGGGGAGCTGTTTTTT,CASSLTNQNGELFF
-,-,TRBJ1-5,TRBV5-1,TGCGCCAGCAGCTTCCAGGGTGATCAGCCCCAGCATTTT,CASSFQGDQPQHF
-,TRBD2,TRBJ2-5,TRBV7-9,TGTGCCAGCAGCTCTCTAGCGGGAGGGCGAGAGACCCAGTACTTC,CASSSLAGGRETQYF
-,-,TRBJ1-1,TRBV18,TGTGCCAGCTCACCAGGGATGAACACTGAAGCTTTCTTT,CASSPGMNTEAFF
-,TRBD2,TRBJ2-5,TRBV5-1,TGCGCCAGCAAACGACTAGCGGGATGGGAGACCCAGTACTTC,CASKRLAGWETQYF
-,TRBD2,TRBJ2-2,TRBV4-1,TGCGCCAGCAGCCAAGGTCCGGGACTAGCGGGATTGAACACCGGGGAGCTGTTTTTT,CASSQGPGLAGLNTGELFF
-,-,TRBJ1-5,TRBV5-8,TGTGCCAGCAGCTTGGTGGGAGGAGGGCGACCCCAGCATTTT,CASSLVGGGRPQHF
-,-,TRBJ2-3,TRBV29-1,TGCAGCGTTGATCGGGGTACAGATACGCAGTATTTT,CSVDRGTDTQYF
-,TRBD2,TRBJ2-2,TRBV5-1,TGCGCCAGCAGCTTGACTAGCGGAAGGTACACCGGGGAGCTGTTTTTT,CASSLTSGRYTGELFF
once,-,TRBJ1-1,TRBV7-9,TGTGCCAGCAGCTTCCCCCGGGGGCAGATGAACACTGAAGCTTTCTTT,CASSFPRGQMNTEAFF
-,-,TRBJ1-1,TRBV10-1,TGCGCCAGCTATTGTTCTGGGGGCACTGAAGCTTTCTTT,CASYCSGGTEAFF
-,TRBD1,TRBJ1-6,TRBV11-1,TGTGCCAGCAGCTTGCGAGACAGGGAGAATTCACCCCTCCACTTT,CASSLRDRENSPLHF
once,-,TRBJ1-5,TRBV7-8,TGTGCCAGCAGCTTCTTGGCAGGAGGGAGTCAGCCCCAGCATTTT,CASSFLAGGSQPQHF
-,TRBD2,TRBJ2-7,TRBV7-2,TGTGCCAGCAGACAGACTAGCGGGAGCTCCTACGAGCAGTACTTC,CASRQTSGSSYEQYF
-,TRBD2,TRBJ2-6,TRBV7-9,TGTGCCAGCAATCCCAGCGGGAGAGCTGGGGCCAACGTCCTGACTTTC,CASNPSGRAGANVLTF
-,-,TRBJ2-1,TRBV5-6,TGTGCCAGCAGCTTGGTGGGGTATGAGCAGTTCTTC,CASSLVGYEQFF
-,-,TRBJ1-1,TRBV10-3,TGTGCCATCAGTGGGGATAGGCGAGAAACTGAAGCTTTCTTT,CAISGDRRETEAFF
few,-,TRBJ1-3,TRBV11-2,TGTGCCAGCAGCCGCTTTCGTACGACTGAGAGCTCTGGAAACACCATATATTTT,CASSRFRTTESSGNTIYF
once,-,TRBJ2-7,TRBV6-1,TGTGCCAGCCCCAGAGGGGCGGCGAGCGACGAGCAGTACTTC,CASPRGAASDEQYF
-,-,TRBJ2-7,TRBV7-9,TGTGCCAGCAGCTTAGCGCCCAGCACTAACGAGCAGTACTTC,CASSLAPSTNEQYF
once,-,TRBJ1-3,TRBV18,TGTGCCAGCTCACCAGGGCCCCCGGGGCTCGGAAACACCATATATTTT,CASSPGPPGLGNTIYF
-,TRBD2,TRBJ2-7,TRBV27,TGTGCCAGCAGTTTAAACCCCGGGACTAGCGGGAGGTACGAGCAGTACTTC,CASSLNPGTSGRYEQYF